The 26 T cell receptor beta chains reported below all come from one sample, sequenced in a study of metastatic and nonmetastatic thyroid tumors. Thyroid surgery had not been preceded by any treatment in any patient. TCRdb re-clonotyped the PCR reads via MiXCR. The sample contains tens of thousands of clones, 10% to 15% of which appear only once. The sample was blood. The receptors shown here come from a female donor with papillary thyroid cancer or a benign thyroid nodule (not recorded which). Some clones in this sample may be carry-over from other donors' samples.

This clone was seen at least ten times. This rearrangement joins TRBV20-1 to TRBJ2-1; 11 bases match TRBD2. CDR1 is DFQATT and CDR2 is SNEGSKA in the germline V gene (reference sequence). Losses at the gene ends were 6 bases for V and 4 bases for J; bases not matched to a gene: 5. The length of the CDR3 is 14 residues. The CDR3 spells CSAPTSGDYNEQFF. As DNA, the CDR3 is TGCAGTGCCCCGACTAGCGGGGATTACAATGAGCAGTTCTTC.

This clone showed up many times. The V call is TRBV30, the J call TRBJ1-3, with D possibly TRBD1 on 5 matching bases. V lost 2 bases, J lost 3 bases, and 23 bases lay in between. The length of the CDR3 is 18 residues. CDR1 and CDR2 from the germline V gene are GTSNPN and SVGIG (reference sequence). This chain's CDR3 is CAWSPRGGARLFGNTIYF. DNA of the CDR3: TGTGCCTGGAGTCCAAGGGGAGGGGCCCGATTGTTTGGAAACACCATATATTTT.

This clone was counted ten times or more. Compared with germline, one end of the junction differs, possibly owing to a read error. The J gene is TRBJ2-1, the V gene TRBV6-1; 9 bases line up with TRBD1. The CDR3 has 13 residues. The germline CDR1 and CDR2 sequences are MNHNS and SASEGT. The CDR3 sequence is CASTLGQGRKRSF. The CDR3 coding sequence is TGTGCCAGCACGTTGGGACAGGGAAGAAAGAGGAGCTTC.

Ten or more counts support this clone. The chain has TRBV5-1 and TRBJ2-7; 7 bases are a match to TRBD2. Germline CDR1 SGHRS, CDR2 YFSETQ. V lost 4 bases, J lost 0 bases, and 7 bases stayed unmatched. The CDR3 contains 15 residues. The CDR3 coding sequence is TGCGCCAGCAGCCCCCGGGGGGAGAGCTCCTACGAGCAGTACTTC. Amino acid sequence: CASSPRGESSYEQYF.

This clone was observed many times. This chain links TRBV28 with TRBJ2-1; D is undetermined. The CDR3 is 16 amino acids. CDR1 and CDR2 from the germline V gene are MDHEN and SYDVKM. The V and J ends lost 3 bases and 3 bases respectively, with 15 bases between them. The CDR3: CASSLVPRRHYNEQFF. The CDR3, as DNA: TGTGCCAGCAGTTTGGTCCCCCGTCGGCACTACAATGAGCAGTTCTTC.

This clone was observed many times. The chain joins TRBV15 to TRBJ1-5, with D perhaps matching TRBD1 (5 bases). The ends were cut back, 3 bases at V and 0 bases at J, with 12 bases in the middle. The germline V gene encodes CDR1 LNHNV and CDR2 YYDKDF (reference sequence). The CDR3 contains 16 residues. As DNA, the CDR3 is TGTGCCACCAGCAGGGGGGGGGGGGGTAGCAATCAGCCCCAGCATTTT. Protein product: CATSRGGGGSNQPQHF.

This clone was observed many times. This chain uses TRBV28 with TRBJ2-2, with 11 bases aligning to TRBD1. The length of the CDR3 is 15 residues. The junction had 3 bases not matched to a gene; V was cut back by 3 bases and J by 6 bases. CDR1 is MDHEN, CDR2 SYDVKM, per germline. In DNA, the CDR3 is TGTGCCAGCAGTTTTGGGACAGGGGGTTCCGGGGAGCTGTTTTTT. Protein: CASSFGTGGSGELFF.

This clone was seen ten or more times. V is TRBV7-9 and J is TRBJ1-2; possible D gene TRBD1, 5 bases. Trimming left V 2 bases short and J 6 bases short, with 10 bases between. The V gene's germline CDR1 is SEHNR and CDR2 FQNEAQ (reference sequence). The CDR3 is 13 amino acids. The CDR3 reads CASSLQGRNGYTF. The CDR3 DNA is TGTGCCAGCAGCTTACAGGGCCGGAATGGCTACACCTTC.

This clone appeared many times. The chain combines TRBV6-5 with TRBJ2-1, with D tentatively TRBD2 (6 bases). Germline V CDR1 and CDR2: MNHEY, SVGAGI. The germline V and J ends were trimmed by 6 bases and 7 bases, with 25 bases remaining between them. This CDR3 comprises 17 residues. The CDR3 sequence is CASRSRVGGTPLNEQFF. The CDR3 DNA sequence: TGTGCCAGCAGATCCCGGGTTGGGGGGACCCCCCTTAATGAGCAGTTCTTC.

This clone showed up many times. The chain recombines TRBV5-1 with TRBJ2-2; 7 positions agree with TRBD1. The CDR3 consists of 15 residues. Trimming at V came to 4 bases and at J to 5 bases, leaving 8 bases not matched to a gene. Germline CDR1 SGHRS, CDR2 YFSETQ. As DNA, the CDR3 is TGCGCCAGCAGCCTCCGACAGGGAGATACCGGGGAGCTGTTTTTT. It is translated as CASSLRQGDTGELFF.

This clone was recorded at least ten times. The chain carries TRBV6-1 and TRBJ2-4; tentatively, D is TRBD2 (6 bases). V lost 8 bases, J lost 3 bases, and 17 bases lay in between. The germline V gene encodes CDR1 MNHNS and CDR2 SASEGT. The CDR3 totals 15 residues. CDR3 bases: TGTGCCAGCTGGATTGGGGGGATAGACAAAAACATTCAGTACTTC. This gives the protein CASWIGGIDKNIQYF.

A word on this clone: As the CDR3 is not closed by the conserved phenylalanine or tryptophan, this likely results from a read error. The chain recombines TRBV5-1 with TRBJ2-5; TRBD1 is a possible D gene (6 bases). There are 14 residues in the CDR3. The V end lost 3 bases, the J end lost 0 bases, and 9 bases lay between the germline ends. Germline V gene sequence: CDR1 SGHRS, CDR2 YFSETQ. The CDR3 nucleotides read TGCGCCAGCAGCTCCACAGGGTACCAAGAGACCCAGTACCTC. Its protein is CASSSTGYQETQYL.

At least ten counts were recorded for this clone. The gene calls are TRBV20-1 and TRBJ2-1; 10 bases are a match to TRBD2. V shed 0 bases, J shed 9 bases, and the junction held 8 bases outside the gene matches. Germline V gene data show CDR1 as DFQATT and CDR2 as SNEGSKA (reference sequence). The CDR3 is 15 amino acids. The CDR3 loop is CSARDAGTSEVEQFF. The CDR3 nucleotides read TGCAGTGCTAGAGATGCCGGGACTAGCGAAGTTGAGCAGTTCTTC.

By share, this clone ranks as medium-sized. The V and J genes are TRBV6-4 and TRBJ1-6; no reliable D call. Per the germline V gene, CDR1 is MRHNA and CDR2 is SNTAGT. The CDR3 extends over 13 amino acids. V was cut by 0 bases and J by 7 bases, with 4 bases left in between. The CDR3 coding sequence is TGTGCCAGCAGTGACTCAGGGAATTCACCCCTCCACTTT. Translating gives CASSDSGNSPLHF.

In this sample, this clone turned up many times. The CDR3 region is CSAARDRRNIQYF. CDR3 in DNA: TGCAGTGCTGCTCGGGACAGGAGAAACATTCAGTACTTC. The V gene is TRBV20-1, the J gene TRBJ2-4; 8 nucleotides match TRBD1. Germline V gene data show CDR1 as DFQATT and CDR2 as SNEGSKA (reference sequence). Unmatched junction bases numbered 6, after V lost 5 bases and J lost 6 bases. The CDR3 is made up of 13 amino acids.

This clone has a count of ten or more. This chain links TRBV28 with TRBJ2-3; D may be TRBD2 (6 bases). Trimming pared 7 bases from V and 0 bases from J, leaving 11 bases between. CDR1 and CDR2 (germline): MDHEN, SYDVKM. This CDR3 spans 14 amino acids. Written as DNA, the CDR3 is TGTGCCAGCAATGGGCTAGCGAGCACAGATACGCAGTATTTT. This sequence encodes CASNGLASTDTQYF.

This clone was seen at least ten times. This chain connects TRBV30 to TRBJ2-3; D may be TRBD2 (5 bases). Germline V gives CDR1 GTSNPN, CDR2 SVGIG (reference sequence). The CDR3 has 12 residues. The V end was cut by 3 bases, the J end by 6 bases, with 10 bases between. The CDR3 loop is CAWSLSGDTQYF. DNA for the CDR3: TGTGCCTGGAGCCTATCGGGGGATACGCAGTATTTT.

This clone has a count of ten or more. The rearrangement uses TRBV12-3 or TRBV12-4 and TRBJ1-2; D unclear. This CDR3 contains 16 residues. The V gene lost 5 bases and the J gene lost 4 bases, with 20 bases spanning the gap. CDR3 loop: CASSPTPDRNSYGYTF. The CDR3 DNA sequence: TGTGCCAGCAGTCCGACCCCAGACCGGAACTCCTATGGCTACACCTTC.

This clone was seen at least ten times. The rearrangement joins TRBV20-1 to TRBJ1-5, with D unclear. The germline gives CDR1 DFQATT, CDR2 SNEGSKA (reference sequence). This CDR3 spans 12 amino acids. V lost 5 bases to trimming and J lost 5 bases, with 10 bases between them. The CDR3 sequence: CSAWTVHQPQHF. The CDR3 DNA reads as TGCAGTGCTTGGACGGTCCATCAGCCCCAGCATTTT.

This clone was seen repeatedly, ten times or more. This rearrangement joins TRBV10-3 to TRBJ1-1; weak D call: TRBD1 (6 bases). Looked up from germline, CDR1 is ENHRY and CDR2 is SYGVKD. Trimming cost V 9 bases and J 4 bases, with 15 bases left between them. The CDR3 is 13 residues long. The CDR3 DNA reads TGTGCCATAGAAGGTGAGGGGGGCACTGAAGCTTTCTTT. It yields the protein CAIEGEGGTEAFF.

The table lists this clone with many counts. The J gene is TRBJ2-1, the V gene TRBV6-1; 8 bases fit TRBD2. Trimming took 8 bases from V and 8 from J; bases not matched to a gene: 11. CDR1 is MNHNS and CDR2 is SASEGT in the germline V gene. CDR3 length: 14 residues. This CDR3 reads CASSEAGEVHEQFF. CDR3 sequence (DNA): TGTGCCAGCTCTGAAGCGGGAGAGGTCCATGAGCAGTTCTTC.

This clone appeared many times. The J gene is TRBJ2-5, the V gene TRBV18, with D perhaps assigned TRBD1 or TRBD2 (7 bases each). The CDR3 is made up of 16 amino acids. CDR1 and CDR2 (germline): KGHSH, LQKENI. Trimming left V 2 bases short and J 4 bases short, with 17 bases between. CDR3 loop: CASSPKGGGGRETQYF. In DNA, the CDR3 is TGTGCCAGCTCACCAAAAGGAGGGGGCGGGAGAGAGACCCAGTACTTC.

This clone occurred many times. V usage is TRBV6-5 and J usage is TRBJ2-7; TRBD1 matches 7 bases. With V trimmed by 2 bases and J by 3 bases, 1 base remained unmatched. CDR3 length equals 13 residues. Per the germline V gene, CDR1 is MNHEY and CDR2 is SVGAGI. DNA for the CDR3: TGTGCCAGCAGTTACGGGGACAGCTACGAGCAGTACTTC. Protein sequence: CASSYGDSYEQYF.

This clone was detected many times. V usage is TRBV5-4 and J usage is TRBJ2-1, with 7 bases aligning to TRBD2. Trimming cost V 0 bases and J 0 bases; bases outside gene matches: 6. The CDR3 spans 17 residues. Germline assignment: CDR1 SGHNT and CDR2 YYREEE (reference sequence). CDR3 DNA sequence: TGTGCCAGCAGCTTGGGGGGGGGTCAACTCTCCTACAATGAGCAGTTCTTC. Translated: CASSLGGGQLSYNEQFF. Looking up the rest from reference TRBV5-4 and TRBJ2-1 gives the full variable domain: ETGVTQSPTHLIKTRGQQVTLRCSSQSGHNTVSWYQQALGQGPQFIFQYYREEENGRGNFPPRFSGLQFPNYSSELNVNALELDDSALYLCASSLGGGQLSYNEQFFGPGTRLTVL.

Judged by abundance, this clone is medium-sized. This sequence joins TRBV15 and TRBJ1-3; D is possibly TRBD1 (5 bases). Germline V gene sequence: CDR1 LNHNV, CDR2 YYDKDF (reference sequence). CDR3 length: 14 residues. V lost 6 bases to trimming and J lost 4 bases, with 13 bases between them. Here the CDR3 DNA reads TGTGCCACCAGACCCCACAGGACCGGAAACACCATATATTTT. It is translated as CATRPHRTGNTIYF.

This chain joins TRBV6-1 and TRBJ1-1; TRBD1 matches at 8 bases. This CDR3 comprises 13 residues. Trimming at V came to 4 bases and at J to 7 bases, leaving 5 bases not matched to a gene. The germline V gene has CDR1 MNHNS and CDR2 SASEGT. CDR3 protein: CASSAQGDGEAFF. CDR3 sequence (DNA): TGTGCCAGCAGTGCACAGGGGGATGGTGAAGCTTTCTTT.